The clone carrying this T cell receptor (beta chain) has a count of ten or more. Its target is not known. TCR beta cDNA libraries included unique molecular identifiers. TCRdb called the PCR reads again in MiXCR, with one record for every CDR3 protein. The sample shows about 200,000 distinct CDR3 sequences, 29% of them seen only once. This CDR3 region has 15 residues. Germline V lookup: CDR1 SGHRS, CDR2 YFSETQ. The V end was cut by 0 bases, the J end by 7 bases, with 14 bases between. This specimen belongs to a study of post-analysis software for immune sequencing data. Study-level findings and limits: Elevated frequency relative to controls characterized roughly five TRBV segments in patients, TRBV5-6, TRBV5-1 and TRBV20-1 among them. Clustering by F measure revealed strong co-clustering among samples prepared together in one batch.

The TCR sequence derives from a girl aged 2 to 17 with multiple sclerosis. The chain uses TRBV5-1 and TRBJ2-1, with a tentative D call TRBD2 (5 bases). Input material: blood. CDR3 loop: CASSLDGPRGNEQFF. DNA for the CDR3: TGCGCCAGCAGCTTGGACGGGCCCCGGGGTAATGAGCAGTTCTTC.